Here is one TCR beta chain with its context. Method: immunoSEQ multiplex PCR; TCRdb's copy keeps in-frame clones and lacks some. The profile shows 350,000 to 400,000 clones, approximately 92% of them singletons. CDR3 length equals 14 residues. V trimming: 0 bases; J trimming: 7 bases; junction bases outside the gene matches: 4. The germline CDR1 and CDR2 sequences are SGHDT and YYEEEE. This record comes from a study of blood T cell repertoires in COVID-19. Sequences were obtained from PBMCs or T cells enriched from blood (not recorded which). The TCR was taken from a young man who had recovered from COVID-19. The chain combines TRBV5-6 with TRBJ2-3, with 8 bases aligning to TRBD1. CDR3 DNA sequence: TGTGCCAGCAGCTTGGCCCAGGGGGCGTATACGCAGTATTTT. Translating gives CASSLAQGAYTQYF.